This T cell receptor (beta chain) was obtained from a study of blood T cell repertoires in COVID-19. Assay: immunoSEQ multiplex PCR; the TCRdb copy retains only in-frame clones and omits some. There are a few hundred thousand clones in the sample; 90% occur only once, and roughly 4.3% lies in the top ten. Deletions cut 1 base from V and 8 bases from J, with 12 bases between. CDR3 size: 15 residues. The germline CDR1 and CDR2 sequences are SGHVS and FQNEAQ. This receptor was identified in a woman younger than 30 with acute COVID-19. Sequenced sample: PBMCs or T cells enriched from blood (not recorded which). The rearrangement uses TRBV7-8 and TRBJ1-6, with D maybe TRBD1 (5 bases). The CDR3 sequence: CASSLDQGSYSPLHF. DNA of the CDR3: TGTGCCAGCAGCTTAGACCAGGGATCCTATTCACCCCTCCACTTT.